The 15 T cell receptor beta chains presented below share a single source sample, sequenced in a study of control samples from healthy donors and cancer patients. Using immunoSEQ multiplex PCR, the repertoire was profiled, and TCRdb retains in-frame clones only, with some absent. The sample carries 46,000 or so clones, over 85% recorded once. The specimen sequenced was PBMCs. These receptors were obtained from a man aged 25-45 years with colorectal cancer.

The chain joins TRBV5-3 to TRBJ2-7; D gene unclear. TRBV5-3 is an ORF, and what it does is uncertain. The CDR3 totals 16 residues. The V gene lost 0 bases and the J gene lost 0 bases, with 13 bases spanning the gap. CDR3 nucleotides: TGTGCCAGAAGCTTGGACGTCATTTCTAGCTCCTACGAGCAGTACTTC. This gives the protein CARSLDVISSSYEQYF.

J is TRBJ1-1 and V is TRBV7-9; 7 bases are a match to TRBD1. CDR3 length: 14 amino acids. The J segment lost 5 bases and the V segment lost 1 base, leaving 4 bases of the junction unmatched. The germline V gene encodes CDR1 SEHNR and CDR2 FQNEAQ (reference sequence). The DNA for the CDR3 is TGTGCCAGCAGCTTAGGACAGGGCAGGACTGAAGCTTTCTTT. It yields the protein CASSLGQGRTEAFF.

This chain joins TRBV6-5 and TRBJ2-7; 7 nucleotides agree with TRBD1. The CDR3 is made up of 13 amino acids. CDR1 is MNHEY, CDR2 SVGAGI, per germline. V dropped 8 bases and J dropped 3; count of bases not matched to a gene: 7. The CDR3 DNA reads TGTGCCAGCCAAGGGACAGCTCACTACGAGCAGTACGTC. Amino acids: CASQGTAHYEQYV.

This clone was seen a single time. The chain recombines TRBV27 with TRBJ1-2, with 8 bases identical to TRBD1. J gave up 6 bases and V 5 bases, and 8 bases lay outside the gene matches. CDR1 is MNHEY and CDR2 is SMNVEV in the germline V gene (reference sequence). The CDR3 sequence is 14 residues long. CDR3 DNA: TGTGCCAGCAGTCCGTCCCAGGGGGCTCATGGCTACACCTTC. Translated: CASSPSQGAHGYTF.

The chain recombines TRBV30 with TRBJ2-3; TRBD2 might be the D (6 bases). V was pared by 2 bases and J by 2 bases, with 17 bases between. This CDR3 contains 16 residues. In germline, CDR1 is GTSNPN, CDR2 SVGIG (reference sequence). The CDR3 loop reads CAWSPKSGLNTDTQYF. The CDR3 nucleotides are TGTGCCTGGAGTCCAAAAAGTGGACTAAACACAGATACGCAGTATTTT. Using reference TRBV30 and TRBJ2-3 for the parts outside the CDR3, the full variable domain is SQTIHQWPATLVQPVGSPLSLECTVEGTSNPNLYWYRQAAGRGLQLLFYSVGIGQISSEVPQNLSASRPQDRQFILSSKKLLLSDSGFYLCAWSPKSGLNTDTQYFGPGTRLTVL.

CDR3 loop: CASSYSTSTDTQYF. The CDR3 nucleotides are TGTGCCAGCAGTTACTCGACTAGCACAGATACGCAGTATTTT. The V call is TRBV6-2 or TRBV6-3, the J call TRBJ2-3, with D unresolved. V lost 0 bases to trimming and J lost 0 bases, with 4 bases between them. Germline CDR1 reads MNHEY; CDR2 reads SVGEGT. CDR3 size: 14 residues.

V and J are TRBV9 and TRBJ1-1; D gene ambiguous. CDR1 is SGDLS and CDR2 is YYNGEE in the germline V gene. This CDR3 comprises 14 residues. The germline V and J ends were trimmed by 0 bases and 4 bases, with 10 bases remaining between them. The CDR3, as DNA: TGTGCCAGCAGCGTAGGCGGGGAGGGCACTGAAGCTTTCTTT. This codes for CASSVGGEGTEAFF.

The chain carries TRBV11-2 and TRBJ1-1; 7 bases map to TRBD1. J was trimmed by 6 bases and V by 10 bases; bases with no gene match: 8. The CDR3 covers 12 residues. Per the germline V gene, CDR1 is SGHAT and CDR2 is FQNNGV. CDR3 nucleotides: TGTGCCACCACAGGGGCGGGGGCTGAAGCTTTCTTT. This gives the protein CATTGAGAEAFF.

The table lists this clone with a count of one. The chain uses TRBV19 and TRBJ1-2, with 7 bases aligning to TRBD1. This CDR3 has 18 residues. J was trimmed by 0 bases and V by 5 bases; bases with no gene match: 15. CDR1 is LNHDA, CDR2 SQIVND, per germline (reference sequence). CDR3 protein: CASSAPRGGDSPNYGYTF. In nucleotides, the CDR3 is TGTGCCAGTAGTGCACCCCGGGGAGGGGACAGCCCTAACTATGGCTACACCTTC.

V usage is TRBV4-3 and J usage is TRBJ2-3; D possibly corresponds to TRBD1 (5 bases). Germline CDR1 reads LGHNA; CDR2 reads YSLEER. V was clipped by 4 bases and J by 0 bases, with 11 bases between them. This CDR3 spans 15 amino acids. The CDR3 is CASSLIWGSTDTQYF. DNA for the CDR3: TGCGCCAGCAGCCTAATATGGGGCAGCACAGATACGCAGTATTTT.

This chain connects TRBV5-4 to TRBJ1-4, with no clear D. The CDR3 contains 14 residues. CDR1 is SGHNT and CDR2 is YYREEE in the germline V gene (reference sequence). With 0 bases removed from V and 8 bases from J, the gap between germline ends came to 11 bases. The CDR3 protein is CASSLGPGKEKLFF. The CDR3 nucleotides read TGTGCCAGCAGCTTGGGGCCCGGGAAAGAAAAACTGTTTTTT.

The chain couples TRBV14 to TRBJ1-4; no clear D. Germline CDR1 and CDR2: SGHDN and FVKESK. The CDR3 loop spans 15 amino acids. V was clipped by 1 base and J by 4 bases, with 10 bases between them. The CDR3 protein is CASSQVRGFNEKLFF. CDR3 DNA sequence: TGTGCCAGCAGCCAAGTACGTGGTTTTAATGAAAAACTGTTTTTT.

This chain joins TRBV6-5 and TRBJ2-7, with D uncertain. The germline gives CDR1 MNHEY, CDR2 SVGAGI. The CDR3 is 15 residues long. Deletions cut 5 bases from V and 3 bases from J, with 17 bases between. CDR3 region: CASSLPGAPGYEQYF. The CDR3, as DNA: TGTGCCAGCAGTCTCCCGGGTGCTCCTGGCTACGAGCAGTACTTC.

This sequence joins TRBV7-8 and TRBJ1-1, with TRBD1 matching over 7 bases. Germline V gives CDR1 SGHVS, CDR2 FQNEAQ. This CDR3 has 15 amino acids. J lost 0 bases, V lost 3 bases, and 4 bases had no gene match. The CDR3 DNA is TGTGCCAGCAGCTTTCCGACAGGGATGAACACTGAAGCTTTCTTT. Protein: CASSFPTGMNTEAFF.

The rearrangement uses TRBV27 and TRBJ1-5; 10 nucleotides line up with TRBD1. CDR3 size: 14 residues. From germline, CDR1 is MNHEY and CDR2 SMNVEV (reference sequence). V dropped 5 bases and J dropped 4; count of bases not matched to a gene: 2. The CDR3 nucleotides are TGTGCCAGCAGTCGGACAGGGGGTAATCAGCCCCAGCATTTT. Its translation is CASSRTGGNQPQHF.